This T cell receptor (beta chain) was recovered during a study of breast tumors, draining lymph nodes, adjacent tissues. The study, taken as a whole, reports: Tumors had less TCR diversity than lymph nodes, more than nontumor tissue. Data fit most tumor T cells coming from lymph node, expanding in tumor.

TCRdb ran MiXCR on the multiplex PCR reads and lists one entry per CDR3 protein. This sample has hundreds of thousands of distinct CDR3 sequences; 32% occur once, and the top ten carry 1.4%. In this sample, this clonotype turned up many times. As yet, its antigen is unknown. This CDR3 has 15 amino acids. V shed 4 bases and J 2 bases; nucleotides not matched to a gene: 4. Germline V lookup: CDR1 SGHTA, CDR2 FQGNSA. Axillary draining lymph nodes of breast cancer patients supplied the node samples. The clonotype was recovered from a female donor with breast cancer. Some clones in this sample may be carry-over from other donors' samples. The chain recombines TRBV7-2 with TRBJ2-7; 11 bases are a match to TRBD2. Sequenced material: axillary lymph node tissue. CDR3: CASSSRLAGTYEQYF. The CDR3 bases are TGTGCCAGCAGCTCGAGACTAGCGGGAACCTACGAGCAGTACTTC.